The clone carrying this T cell receptor (beta chain) appeared a few times. The data are from a study of blood T cell repertoires in COVID-19. Study as a whole: Acute-phase and convalescent COVID-19 samples originated in the United States, Italy and Spain.

Recruitment covered 25 or so US areas and drew participants whose ages spanned roughly 18 to 100 years. V shed 1 base and J 7 bases; nucleotides not matched to a gene: 19. CDR3 size: 19 residues. The germline V gene encodes CDR1 SGHVS and CDR2 FQNEAQ. Using immunoSEQ multiplex PCR, the repertoire was profiled, and TCRdb retains in-frame clones only, with some absent. Of over 200,000 clones listed, about 87% were seen once; the top ten hold approximately 3.7%. Specimen: PBMCs or T cells enriched from blood (not recorded which). The TCR was taken from a woman younger than 45 who had been exposed to COVID-19. The chain uses TRBV7-8 and TRBJ2-7; the match to TRBD1 covers 10 bases. This chain's CDR3 is CASSLVPGQGPPPLGEQYF. The CDR3 coding sequence is TGTGCCAGCAGCTTAGTTCCGGGACAGGGGCCACCCCCGCTGGGTGAGCAGTACTTC.